The clone carrying this TCR beta chain was detected only a few times. Its antigen is undetermined. UMIs and sample barcodes were carried by the TCR alpha and TCR beta cDNA libraries that 5'RACE produced using constant-segment primers. TCRdb re-analysed the 5' RACE reads in MiXCR, keeping a single row per CDR3 protein. The table includes about 250,000 distinct CDR3 sequences, around 17% detected once. The entry originates in a study of T-cell memory formation after mild COVID-19. For the study at large: There were largely donor-specific TCR clusters. Broader study findings: Mainly in CM and EM were contracting CD4+ clones; CD8+ were in EMRA.

CDR1 is SGHRS, CDR2 YFSETQ, per germline. The ends lost 4 bases at V and 9 bases at J; junction bases unmatched: 10. This CDR3 spans 14 amino acids. Source material: PBMCs or a T cell subset sorted from them (not recorded which). The clonotype comes from a man in his late teens or twenties who had mild COVID-19 (a few samples of this study predate the infection). Cell type and time point are not known. The gene calls are TRBV5-1 and TRBJ2-1, with 7 positions matching TRBD1. CDR3 nucleotides: TGCGCCAGCAGCCCGCTGCCGACAGGGAGTGAGCAGTTCTTC. This codes for CASSPLPTGSEQFF.